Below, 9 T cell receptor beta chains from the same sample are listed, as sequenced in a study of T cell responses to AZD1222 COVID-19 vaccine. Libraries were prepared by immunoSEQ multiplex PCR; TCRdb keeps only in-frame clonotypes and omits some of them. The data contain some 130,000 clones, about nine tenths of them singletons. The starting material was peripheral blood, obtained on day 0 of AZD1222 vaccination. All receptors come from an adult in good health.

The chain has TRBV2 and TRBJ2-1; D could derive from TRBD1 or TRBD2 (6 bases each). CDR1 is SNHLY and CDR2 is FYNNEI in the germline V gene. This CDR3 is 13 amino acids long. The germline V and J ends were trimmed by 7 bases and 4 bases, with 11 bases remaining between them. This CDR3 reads CASTRGVYNEQFF. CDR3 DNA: TGTGCCAGCACGAGGGGGGTTTACAATGAGCAGTTCTTC.

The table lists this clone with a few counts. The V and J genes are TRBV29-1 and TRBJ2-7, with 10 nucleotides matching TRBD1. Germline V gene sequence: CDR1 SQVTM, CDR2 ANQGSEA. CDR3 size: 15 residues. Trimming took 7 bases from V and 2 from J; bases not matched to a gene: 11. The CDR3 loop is CSAKGGQGPAYEQYF. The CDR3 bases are TGCAGCGCCAAAGGGGGACAGGGGCCTGCCTACGAGCAGTACTTC.

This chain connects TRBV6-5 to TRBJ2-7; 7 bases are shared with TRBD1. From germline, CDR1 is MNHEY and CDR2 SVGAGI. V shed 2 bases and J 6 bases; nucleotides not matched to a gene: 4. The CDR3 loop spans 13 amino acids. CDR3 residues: CASSYPGGIEQYF. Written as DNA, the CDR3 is TGTGCCAGCAGTTACCCAGGGGGTATCGAGCAGTACTTC.

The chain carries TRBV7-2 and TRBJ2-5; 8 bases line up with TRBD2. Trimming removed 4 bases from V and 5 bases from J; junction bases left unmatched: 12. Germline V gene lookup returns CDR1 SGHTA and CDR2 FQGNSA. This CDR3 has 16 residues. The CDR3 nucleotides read TGTGCCAGCAGCTCCTCCGGGACTAGGATGTTGGAGACCCAGTACTTC. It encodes CASSSSGTRMLETQYF.

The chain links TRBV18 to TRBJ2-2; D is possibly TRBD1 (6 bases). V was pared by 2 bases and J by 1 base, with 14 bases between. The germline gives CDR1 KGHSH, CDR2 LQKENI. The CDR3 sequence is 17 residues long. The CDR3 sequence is CASSPRVTGQNTGELFF. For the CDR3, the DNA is TGTGCCAGCTCACCAAGGGTGACAGGCCAGAACACCGGGGAGCTGTTTTTT.

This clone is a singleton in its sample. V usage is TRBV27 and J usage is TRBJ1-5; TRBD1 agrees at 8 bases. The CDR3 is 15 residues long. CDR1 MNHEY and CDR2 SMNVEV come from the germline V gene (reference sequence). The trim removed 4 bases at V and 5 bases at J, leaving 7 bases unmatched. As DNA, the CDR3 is TGTGCCAGCAGTTGGTCAGGGGGCAACGATCAGCCCCAGCATTTT. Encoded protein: CASSWSGGNDQPQHF.

DNA for the CDR3: TGTGCCAGCAGTGAACAGGGAAATAATTCACCCCTCCACTTT. Translated, it gives CASSEQGNNSPLHF. This rearrangement joins TRBV6-4 to TRBJ1-6, with a tentative D call TRBD1 (6 bases). Trimming took off 3 bases at V and 5 bases at J, with 8 bases between the two ends. The length of the CDR3 is 14 residues. Looked up from germline, CDR1 is MRHNA and CDR2 is SNTAGT.

The CDR3 nucleotides are TGTGCCAGCAGTACAGGGGCCACCGGGGAGCTGTTTTTT. Protein product: CASSTGATGELFF. The chain uses TRBV2 and TRBJ2-2, with 7 bases aligning to TRBD1. From germline, CDR1 is SNHLY and CDR2 FYNNEI. There are 13 residues in the CDR3. J gave up 4 bases and V 5 bases, and 1 base lay outside the gene matches.

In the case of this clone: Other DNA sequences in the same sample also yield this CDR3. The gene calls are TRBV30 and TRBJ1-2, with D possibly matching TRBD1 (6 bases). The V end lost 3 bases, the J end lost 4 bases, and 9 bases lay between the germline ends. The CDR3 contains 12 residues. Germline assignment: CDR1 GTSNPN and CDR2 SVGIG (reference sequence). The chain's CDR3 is CAWRDSGYGYTF. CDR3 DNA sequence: TGTGCCTGGAGGGACAGTGGCTATGGCTACACCTTC. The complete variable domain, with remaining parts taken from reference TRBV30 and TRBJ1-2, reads SQTIHQWPATLVQPVGSPLSLECTVEGTSNPNLYWYRQAAGRGLQLLFYSVGIGQISSEVPQNLSASRPQDRQFILSSKKLLLSDSGFYLCAWRDSGYGYTFGSGTRLTVV.